Below, 19 T cell receptor beta chains from the same sample are listed, as sequenced in a study of blood T cell repertoires in COVID-19. This table comes from immunoSEQ multiplex PCR, and its TCRdb copy is limited to in-frame clones, with some not included. The sample has just over 250,000 clones, about 88% seen once; the top ten hold 3.5% to 4.5%. Specimen: peripheral blood. These receptors were obtained from a man in his 60s who had recovered from COVID-19.

V is TRBV5-4 and J is TRBJ2-7; D possibly corresponds to TRBD2 (6 bases). CDR1 and CDR2 (germline): SGHNT, YYREEE (reference sequence). CDR3 size: 12 residues. The CDR3 bases are TGTGCTACGGGACGGGAGCCCTACGAGCAGTACTTC. Translating gives CATGREPYEQYF.

This clone has a single count. The V call is TRBV6-5, the J call TRBJ1-2; possible D gene TRBD1, 5 bases. This CDR3 comprises 14 residues. Germline V gene sequence: CDR1 MNHEY, CDR2 SVGAGI. Trimming took 0 bases from V and 2 from J, leaving 7 bases between them. The CDR3 DNA reads as TGTGCCAGCAGTTACTCATACAGGAACTATGGCTACACCTTC. Translation gives CASSYSYRNYGYTF.

This clone turned up a few times. This chain joins TRBV2 and TRBJ1-1, with D maybe TRBD1 (5 bases). The V and J ends lost 5 bases and 4 bases respectively, with 14 bases between them. Germline V CDR1 and CDR2: SNHLY, FYNNEI. The CDR3 length is 14 residues. CDR3 region: CASSREGQGTEAFF. CDR3 in DNA: TGTGCCAGCAGTAGGGAAGGTCAGGGCACTGAAGCTTTCTTT.

The chain uses TRBV27 and TRBJ1-5; TRBD1 agrees at 7 bases. Trimming at V came to 5 bases and at J to 2 bases, leaving 18 bases not matched to a gene. Germline V gene lookup returns CDR1 MNHEY and CDR2 SMNVEV (reference sequence). The CDR3 contains 19 residues. The chain's CDR3 is CASSPYTVGTARGNQPQHF. The DNA for the CDR3 is TGTGCCAGCAGTCCATACACAGTCGGGACAGCCCGCGGCAATCAGCCCCAGCATTTT.

The CDR3: CASSLDPGGVMNTEAFF. CDR3 bases: TGCGCCAGCAGCTTGGACCCCGGGGGAGTCATGAACACTGAAGCTTTCTTT. This chain connects TRBV5-1 to TRBJ1-1, with D maybe TRBD1 (5 bases). Per the germline V gene, CDR1 is SGHRS and CDR2 is YFSETQ. The CDR3 sequence is 17 residues long. The V end was cut by 0 bases, the J end by 0 bases, with 15 bases between.

V and J are TRBV18 and TRBJ2-7, with D tentatively TRBD2 (6 bases). Germline V lookup: CDR1 KGHSH, CDR2 LQKENI. The V and J ends lost 3 bases and 3 bases respectively, with 12 bases between them. There are 14 residues in the CDR3. CDR3 sequence reads: CASSPTSGVYEQYF. The CDR3 nucleotides read TGTGCCAGCTCACCTACCTCGGGGGTCTACGAGCAGTACTTC.

This chain joins TRBV5-5 and TRBJ2-5; TRBD2 might be the D (7 bases). Germline V CDR1 and CDR2: SGHKS, YYEKEE (reference sequence). V was trimmed by 2 bases and J by 4 bases, leaving 9 bases between them. CDR3 size: 13 residues. The CDR3 loop reads CASSFGGAETQYF. CDR3 DNA: TGTGCCAGCAGCTTTGGGGGGGCAGAGACCCAGTACTTC.

The chain has TRBV27 and TRBJ2-5, with unresolved D. Germline V gene lookup returns CDR1 MNHEY and CDR2 SMNVEV (reference sequence). Trimming shortened V by 2 bases and J by 4 bases, and 20 bases separated the two germline ends. CDR3 size: 17 residues. In nucleotides, the CDR3 is TGTGCCAGCAGTTTAGGTTCTGGCGGTCGCGCGAGAGAGACCCAGTACTTC. Translation gives CASSLGSGGRARETQYF.

The genes are TRBV4-1 and TRBJ2-1; unclear D gene. The germline CDR1 and CDR2 sequences are MGHRA and YSYEKL. The CDR3 has 15 residues. Trimming pared 4 bases from V and 6 bases from J, leaving 16 bases between. The chain's CDR3 is CASSPLSGGGNEQFF. CDR3 in DNA: TGCGCCAGCAGCCCCCTAAGTGGCGGCGGCAATGAGCAGTTCTTC.

The chain carries TRBV7-9 and TRBJ2-7, with 8 bases identical to TRBD1. In germline, CDR1 is SEHNR, CDR2 FQNEAQ (reference sequence). The V gene end was trimmed by 5 bases and the J gene end by 2 bases; junction bases not matched to a gene: 8. The CDR3 is 15 residues long. The CDR3 region is CASSPRQGSAYEQYF. In DNA, the CDR3 is TGTGCCAGCAGCCCCCGACAGGGGTCAGCCTACGAGCAGTACTTC.

This sequence joins TRBV3-1 (or the pseudogene TRBV3-2) and TRBJ2-7, with a weak D call TRBD1 (7 bases). The germline V gene has CDR1 LGHDT and CDR2 YNNKEL (reference sequence). The V gene lost 3 bases and the J gene lost 3 bases, with 18 bases spanning the gap. The CDR3 covers 16 residues. The CDR3, as DNA: TGTGCCAGCAGCCATGATCCCCAGGGGGGTTTCTACGAGCAGTACTTC. This sequence encodes CASSHDPQGGFYEQYF.

This chain links TRBV2 with TRBJ2-7; TRBD1 matches 8 bases. Germline V gives CDR1 SNHLY, CDR2 FYNNEI. The CDR3 consists of 14 residues. Losses at the gene ends were 6 bases for V and 2 bases for J; bases not matched to a gene: 6. CDR3 coding DNA: TGTGCCAGCAGGGGCCGGGACAGGACCTACGAGCAGTACTTC. This codes for CASRGRDRTYEQYF.

The chain is built from TRBV25-1 and TRBJ2-3, with 8 bases fitting TRBD2. CDR3 size: 15 residues. V lost 2 bases and J lost 3; bases outside the gene matches: 4. Germline lookup yields CDR1 MGHDK and CDR2 SYGVNS. CDR3 sequence reads: CASSEPGTRTDTQYF. The CDR3 DNA follows: TGTGCCAGCAGTGAACCCGGGACTAGGACAGATACGCAGTATTTT. Full variable domain (missing parts from reference TRBV25-1 and TRBJ2-3): EADIYQTPRYLVIGTGKKITLECSQTMGHDKMYWYQQDPGMELHLIHYSYGVNSTEKGDLSSESTVSRIRTEHFPLTLESARPSHTSQYLCASSEPGTRTDTQYFGPGTRLTVL.

The chain couples TRBV4-1 to TRBJ2-4; 9 bases fit TRBD2. Germline assignment: CDR1 MGHRA and CDR2 YSYEKL. This CDR3 comprises 15 residues. The V gene end was trimmed by 3 bases and the J gene end by 1 base; junction bases not matched to a gene: 1. CDR3 coding DNA: TGCGCCAGCAGCCAGAGCGGGGGGGCCAAAAACATTCAGTACTTC. This sequence encodes CASSQSGGAKNIQYF.

The chain recombines TRBV3-1 (or the pseudogene TRBV3-2) with TRBJ1-1; D unclear. Trimming removed 6 bases from V and 11 bases from J, with 16 bases in between. The CDR3 length is 12 residues. CDR1 and CDR2 from the germline V gene are LGHDT and YNNKEL (reference sequence). Written as DNA, the CDR3 is TGTGCCAGCAGGGAAGCCGGAGGGTGGGCTTTCTTT. The encoded protein is CASREAGGWAFF.

The V call is TRBV5-5, the J call TRBJ1-1; D is possibly TRBD1 (5 bases). In germline, CDR1 is SGHKS, CDR2 YYEKEE (reference sequence). This CDR3 contains 16 residues. V gave up 0 bases and J gave up 1 base, with 13 bases separating them. CDR3 DNA sequence: TGTGCCAGCAGCTTGGCGGACGCTGGGGCGAACACTGAAGCTTTCTTT. Translation gives CASSLADAGANTEAFF.

This chain uses TRBV7-2 with TRBJ2-2; 8 bases fit TRBD1. This CDR3 is built from 15 residues. With 4 bases clipped from V and 5 bases from J, the junction kept 6 bases outside the gene matches. CDR1 SGHTA and CDR2 FQGNSA come from the germline V gene. As DNA, the CDR3 is TGTGCCAGCAGCTGGCAGGGGGCGACAACCGGGGAGCTGTTTTTT. Its protein is CASSWQGATTGELFF.

This chain uses TRBV9 with TRBJ2-5; D might be TRBD2 (5 bases). The CDR3 loop spans 14 amino acids. Trimming stripped 0 bases from V and 3 bases from J, with 9 bases between. Germline lookup yields CDR1 SGDLS and CDR2 YYNGEE. CDR3 amino acids: CASSVGEFKETQYF. The CDR3 region has the DNA TGTGCCAGCAGCGTAGGGGAGTTTAAAGAGACCCAGTACTTC.

This clone was detected once. This chain uses TRBV5-4 with TRBJ2-6; D might be TRBD1 (5 bases). Germline V gene lookup returns CDR1 SGHNT and CDR2 YYREEE (reference sequence). There are 18 residues in the CDR3. The ends were cut back, 1 base at V and 1 base at J, with 15 bases in the middle. This CDR3 reads CASSLKARAFSGANVLTF. CDR3 coding DNA: TGTGCCAGCAGCTTGAAGGCCAGGGCATTTTCTGGGGCCAACGTCCTGACTTTC.